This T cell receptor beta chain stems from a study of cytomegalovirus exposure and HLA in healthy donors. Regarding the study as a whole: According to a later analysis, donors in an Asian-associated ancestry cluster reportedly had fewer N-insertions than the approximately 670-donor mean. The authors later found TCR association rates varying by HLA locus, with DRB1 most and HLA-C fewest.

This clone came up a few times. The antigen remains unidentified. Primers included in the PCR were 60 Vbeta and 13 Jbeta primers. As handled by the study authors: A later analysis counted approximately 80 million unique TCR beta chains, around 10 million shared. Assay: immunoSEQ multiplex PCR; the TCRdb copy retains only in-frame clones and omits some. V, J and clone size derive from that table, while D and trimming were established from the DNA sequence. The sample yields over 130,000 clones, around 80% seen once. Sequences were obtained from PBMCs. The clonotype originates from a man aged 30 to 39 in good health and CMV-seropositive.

The DNA of the CDR3 is TGTGCCAGCTCACCCCCTTCGGTGAACACTGAAGCTTTCTTT. As protein: CASSPPSVNTEAFF. The V gene is TRBV18, the J gene TRBJ1-1; D is undetermined. Germline V gene sequence: CDR1 KGHSH, CDR2 LQKENI. The CDR3 consists of 14 residues. V was cut by 3 bases and J by 0 bases, with 8 bases left in between.